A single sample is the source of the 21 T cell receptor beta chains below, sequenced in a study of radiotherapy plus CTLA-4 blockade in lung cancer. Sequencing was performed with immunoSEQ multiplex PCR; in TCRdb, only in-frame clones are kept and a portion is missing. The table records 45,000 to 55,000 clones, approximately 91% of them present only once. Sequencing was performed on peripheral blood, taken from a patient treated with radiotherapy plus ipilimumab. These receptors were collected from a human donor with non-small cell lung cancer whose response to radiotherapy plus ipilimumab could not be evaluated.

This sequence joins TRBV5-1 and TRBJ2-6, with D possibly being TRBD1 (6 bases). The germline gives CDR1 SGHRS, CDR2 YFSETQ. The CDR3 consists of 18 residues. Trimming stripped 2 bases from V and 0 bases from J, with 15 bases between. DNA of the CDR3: TGCGCCAGCAGCTTCTCCCCACAGGGATACTCTGGGGCCAACGTCCTGACTTTC. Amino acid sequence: CASSFSPQGYSGANVLTF.

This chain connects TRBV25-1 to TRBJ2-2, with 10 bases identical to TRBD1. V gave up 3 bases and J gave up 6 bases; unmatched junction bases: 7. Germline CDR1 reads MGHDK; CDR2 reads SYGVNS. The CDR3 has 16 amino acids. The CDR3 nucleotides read TGTGCCAGCAGTGACCGACAGGGGGCGCGTGCCGGGGAGCTGTTTTTT. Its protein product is CASSDRQGARAGELFF.

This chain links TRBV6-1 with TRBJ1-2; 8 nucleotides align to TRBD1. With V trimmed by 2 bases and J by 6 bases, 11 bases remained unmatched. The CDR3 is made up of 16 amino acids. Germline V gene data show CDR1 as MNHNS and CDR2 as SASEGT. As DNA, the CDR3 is TGTGCCAGCAGTGAACACAGATGGACAGGGAGGGATGGCTACACCTTC. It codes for CASSEHRWTGRDGYTF.

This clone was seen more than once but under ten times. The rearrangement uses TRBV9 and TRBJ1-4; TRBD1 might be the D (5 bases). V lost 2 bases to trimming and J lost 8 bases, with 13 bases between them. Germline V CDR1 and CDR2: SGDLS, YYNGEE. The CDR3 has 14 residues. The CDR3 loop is CASSVAGSREKLFF. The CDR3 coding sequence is TGTGCCAGCAGCGTCGCAGGGTCGAGGGAAAAACTGTTTTTT.

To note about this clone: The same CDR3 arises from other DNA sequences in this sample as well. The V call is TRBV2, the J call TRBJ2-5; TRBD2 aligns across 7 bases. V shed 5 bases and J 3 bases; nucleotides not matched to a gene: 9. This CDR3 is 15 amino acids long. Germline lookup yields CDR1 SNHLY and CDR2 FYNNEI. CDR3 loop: CASSRDYGQEETQYF. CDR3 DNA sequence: TGTGCCAGCAGTCGGGACTACGGGCAAGAAGAGACCCAGTACTTC.

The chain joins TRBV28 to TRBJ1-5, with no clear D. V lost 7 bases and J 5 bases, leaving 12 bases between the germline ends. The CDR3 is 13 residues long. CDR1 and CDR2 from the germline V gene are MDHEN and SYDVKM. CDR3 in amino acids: CASIAGVHQPQHF. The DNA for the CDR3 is TGTGCCAGCATAGCGGGCGTTCATCAGCCCCAGCATTTT.

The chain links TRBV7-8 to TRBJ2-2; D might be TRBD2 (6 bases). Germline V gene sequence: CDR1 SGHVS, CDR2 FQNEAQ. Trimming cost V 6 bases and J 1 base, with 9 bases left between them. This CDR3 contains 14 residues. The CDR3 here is CASRRLENTGELFF. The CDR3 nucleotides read TGTGCCAGCAGACGACTAGAGAACACCGGGGAGCTGTTTTTT.

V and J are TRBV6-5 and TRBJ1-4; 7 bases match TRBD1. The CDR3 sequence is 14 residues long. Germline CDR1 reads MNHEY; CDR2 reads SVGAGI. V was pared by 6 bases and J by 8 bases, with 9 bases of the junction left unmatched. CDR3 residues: CASSLRRGHEKLFF. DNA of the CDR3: TGTGCCAGCAGCCTACGGAGGGGGCACGAAAAACTGTTTTTT.

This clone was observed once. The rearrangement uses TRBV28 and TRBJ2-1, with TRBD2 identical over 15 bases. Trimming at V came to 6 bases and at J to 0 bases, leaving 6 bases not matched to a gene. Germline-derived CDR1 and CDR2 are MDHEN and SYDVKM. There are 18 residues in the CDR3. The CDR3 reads CASSPTGLAGGSYNEQFF. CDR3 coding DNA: TGTGCCAGCAGCCCGACGGGACTAGCGGGAGGCTCCTACAATGAGCAGTTCTTC.

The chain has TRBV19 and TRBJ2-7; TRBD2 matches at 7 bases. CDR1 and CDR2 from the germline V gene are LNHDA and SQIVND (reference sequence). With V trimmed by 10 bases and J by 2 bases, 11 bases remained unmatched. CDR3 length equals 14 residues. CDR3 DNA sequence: TGTGCCACTCCTACCGGGGGGAGCGCCTACGAGCAGTACTTC. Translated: CATPTGGSAYEQYF.

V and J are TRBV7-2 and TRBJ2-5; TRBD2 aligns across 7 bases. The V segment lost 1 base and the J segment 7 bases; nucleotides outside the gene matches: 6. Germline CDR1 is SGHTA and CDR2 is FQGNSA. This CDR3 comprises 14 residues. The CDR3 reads CASSLGGGEGTQYF. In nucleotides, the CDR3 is TGTGCCAGCAGCTTAGGCGGGGGAGAGGGGACCCAGTACTTC.

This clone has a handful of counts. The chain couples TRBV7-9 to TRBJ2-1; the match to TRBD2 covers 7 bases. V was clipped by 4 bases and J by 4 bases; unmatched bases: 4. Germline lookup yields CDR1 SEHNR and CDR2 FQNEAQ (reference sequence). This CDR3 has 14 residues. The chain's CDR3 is CASSWSGEYNEQFF. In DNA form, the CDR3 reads TGTGCCAGCAGCTGGAGCGGGGAATACAATGAGCAGTTCTTC. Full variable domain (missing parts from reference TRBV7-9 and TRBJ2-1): DTGVSQNPRHKITKRGQNVTFRCDPISEHNRLYWYRQTLGQGPEFLTYFQNEAQLEKSRLLSDRFSAERPKGSFSTLEIQRTEQGDSAMYLCASSWSGEYNEQFFGPGTRLTVL.

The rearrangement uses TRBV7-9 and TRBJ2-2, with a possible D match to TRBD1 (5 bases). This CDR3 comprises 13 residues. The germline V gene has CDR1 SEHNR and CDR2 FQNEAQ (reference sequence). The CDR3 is CGGRLEGAGELFF. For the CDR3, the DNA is TGTGGGGGCAGGCTCGAAGGGGCCGGGGAGCTGTTTTTT.

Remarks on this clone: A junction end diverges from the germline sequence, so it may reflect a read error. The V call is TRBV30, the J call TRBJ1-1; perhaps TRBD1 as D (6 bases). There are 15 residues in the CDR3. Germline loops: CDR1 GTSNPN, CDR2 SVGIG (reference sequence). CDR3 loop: CAWSVNSGHHTEDFF. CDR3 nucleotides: TGTGCCTGGAGTGTTAATTCGGGACATCACACTGAAGATTTCTTT. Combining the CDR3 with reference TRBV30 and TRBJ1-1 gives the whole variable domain SQTIHQWPATLVQPVGSPLSLECTVEGTSNPNLYWYRQAAGRGLQLLFYSVGIGQISSEVPQNLSASRPQDRQFILSSKKLLLSDSGFYLCAWSVNSGHHTEDFFGQGTRLTVV.

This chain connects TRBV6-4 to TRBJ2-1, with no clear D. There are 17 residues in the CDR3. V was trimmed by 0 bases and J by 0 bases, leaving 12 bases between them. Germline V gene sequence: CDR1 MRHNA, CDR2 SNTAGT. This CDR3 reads CASSDSPYRSSYNEQFF. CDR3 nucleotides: TGTGCCAGCAGTGACTCCCCGTACCGGAGCTCCTACAATGAGCAGTTCTTC.

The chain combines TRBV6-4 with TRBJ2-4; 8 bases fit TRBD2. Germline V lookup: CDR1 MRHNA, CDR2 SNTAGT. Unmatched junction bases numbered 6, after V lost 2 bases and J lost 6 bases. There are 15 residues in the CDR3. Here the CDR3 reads CASSDQAGGRNIQYF. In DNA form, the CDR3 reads TGTGCCAGCAGTGACCAGGCGGGAGGAAGAAACATTCAGTACTTC.

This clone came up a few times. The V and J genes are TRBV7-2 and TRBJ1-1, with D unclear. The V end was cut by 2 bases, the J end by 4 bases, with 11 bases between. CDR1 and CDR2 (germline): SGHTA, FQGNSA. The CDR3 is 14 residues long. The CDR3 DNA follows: TGTGCCAGCAGCTTATGGTGGGAGGTCACTGAAGCTTTCTTT. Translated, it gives CASSLWWEVTEAFF.

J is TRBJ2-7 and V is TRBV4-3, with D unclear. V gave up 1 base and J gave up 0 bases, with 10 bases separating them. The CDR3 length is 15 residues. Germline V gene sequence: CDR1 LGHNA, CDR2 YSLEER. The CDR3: CASSQGLYNSYEQYF. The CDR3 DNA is TGCGCCAGCAGCCAAGGTCTGTACAACTCCTACGAGCAGTACTTC.

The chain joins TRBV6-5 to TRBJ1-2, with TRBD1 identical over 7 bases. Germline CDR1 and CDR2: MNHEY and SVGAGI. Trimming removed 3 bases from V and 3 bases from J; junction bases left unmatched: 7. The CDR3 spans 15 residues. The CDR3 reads CASSYFRQGYYGYTF. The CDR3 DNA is TGTGCCAGCAGTTATTTTAGACAGGGATACTATGGCTACACCTTC.

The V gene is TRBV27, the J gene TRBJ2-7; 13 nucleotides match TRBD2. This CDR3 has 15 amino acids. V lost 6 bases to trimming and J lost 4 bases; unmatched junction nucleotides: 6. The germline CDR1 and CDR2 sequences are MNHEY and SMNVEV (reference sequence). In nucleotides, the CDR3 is TGTGCCAGCAGCCAGACTAGCGGGAGGAGGTACGAGCAGTACTTC. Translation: CASSQTSGRRYEQYF.

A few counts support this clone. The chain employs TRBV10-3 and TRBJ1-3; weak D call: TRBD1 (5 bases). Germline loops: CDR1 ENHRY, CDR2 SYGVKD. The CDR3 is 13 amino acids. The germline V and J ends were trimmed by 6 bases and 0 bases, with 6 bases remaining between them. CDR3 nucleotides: TGTGCCATCAGAGACAGCTCTGGAAACACCATATATTTT. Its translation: CAIRDSSGNTIYF.